The clone carrying this T cell receptor beta chain has ten or more counts. Amplification started from genomic DNA. Amplification of the beta chain CDR3 used 30 forward and 13 reverse multiplex primers. TCRdb recomputed calls from the multiplex PCR reads with MiXCR, one row per CDR3 protein. The table has some 250,000 distinct CDR3 sequences, more than 40% seen once; the top ten hold roughly 15%. The CDR3 is made up of 15 amino acids. After removal of 7 bases from V and 6 bases from J, the junction contained 9 bases not matched to a gene. Germline assignment: CDR1 ENHRY and CDR2 SYGVKD. This sample stems from a study of type 1 and type 2 diabetes patients. Study-level background: Donors were type 1 diabetes, type 2 diabetes, or nondiabetic controls. Magnetic bead positive selection isolated CD4+ or CD8+ T cells from PBMCs.

Approximately 10 milliliters of peripheral blood were collected from each participant. Sequenced: peripheral blood mononuclear cells (PBMCs). The chain is built from TRBV10-3 and TRBJ2-7; 13 bases are a match to TRBD2. This TCR was recovered from a man younger than 35 with type 2 diabetes. The CDR3 DNA reads TGTGCCATCAAGAGCACTAGCGGGAGGGCCGTCGAGCAGTACTTC. Protein product: CAIKSTSGRAVEQYF.